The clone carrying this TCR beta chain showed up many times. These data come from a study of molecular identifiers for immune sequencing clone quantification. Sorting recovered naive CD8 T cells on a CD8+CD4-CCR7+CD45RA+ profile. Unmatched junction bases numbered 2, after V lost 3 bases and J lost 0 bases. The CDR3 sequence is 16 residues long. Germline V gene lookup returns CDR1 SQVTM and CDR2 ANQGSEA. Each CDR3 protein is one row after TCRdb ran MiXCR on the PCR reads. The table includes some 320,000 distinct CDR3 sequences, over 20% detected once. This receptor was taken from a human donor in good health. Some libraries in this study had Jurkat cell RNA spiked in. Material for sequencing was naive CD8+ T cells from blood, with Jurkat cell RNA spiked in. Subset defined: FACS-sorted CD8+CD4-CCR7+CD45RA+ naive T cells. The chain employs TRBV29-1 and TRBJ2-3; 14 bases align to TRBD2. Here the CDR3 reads CSVDGTSGSSTDTQYF. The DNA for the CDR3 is TGCAGCGTTGACGGGACTAGCGGGAGCAGCACAGATACGCAGTATTTT.